The 7 T cell receptor beta chains presented below share a single source sample, sequenced in a study of shared T cell receptors in the human thymus. Assay: immunoSEQ multiplex PCR; the TCRdb copy retains only in-frame clones and omits some. Among 700,000 or so clones listed, approximately 83% were seen once. These data were also filed under a second study, of human thymus T cells.

The sample taken for sequencing was thymocytes. All receptors come from a girl younger than two with a congenital heart defect.

This clone appeared a few times. The rearrangement uses TRBV10-3 and TRBJ1-4; 9 bases match TRBD1. V lost 0 bases and J lost 0; bases outside the gene matches: 5. Germline loops: CDR1 ENHRY, CDR2 SYGVKD. The CDR3 spans 18 residues. This chain's CDR3 is CAISESKGQGPTNEKLFF. In nucleotides, the CDR3 is TGTGCCATCAGTGAGTCGAAGGGACAGGGACCAACTAATGAAAAACTGTTTTTT.

CDR3 residues: CASSLAGREHTGELFF. The CDR3 DNA reads TGTGCCAGCAGCTTAGCGGGAAGGGAGCATACCGGGGAGCTGTTTTTT. V usage is TRBV7-2 and J usage is TRBJ2-2, with D possibly matching TRBD2 (5 bases). Germline V gene lookup returns CDR1 SGHTA and CDR2 FQGNSA. Trimming stripped 0 bases from V and 5 bases from J, with 13 bases between. The CDR3 totals 16 residues.

The sample holds one count of this clone. V gene TRBV6-5 combines with J gene TRBJ2-3; tentatively, D is TRBD2 (6 bases). V lost 1 base, J lost 1 base, and 12 bases lay in between. The CDR3 has 16 residues. The germline gives CDR1 MNHEY, CDR2 SVGAGI. The CDR3 bases are TGTGCCAGCAGTTACTTTGTCGCTAGCGGCACAGATACGCAGTATTTT. Translated, it gives CASSYFVASGTDTQYF.

The chain combines TRBV28 with TRBJ2-7, with D tentatively TRBD2 (5 bases). From germline, CDR1 is MDHEN and CDR2 SYDVKM. Trimming shortened V by 6 bases and J by 4 bases, and 19 bases separated the two germline ends. The CDR3 totals 15 residues. The DNA of the CDR3 is TGTGCCAGCAGCCCCCAGCGGAACTCCCCGTACGAGCAGTACTTC. Translated, it gives CASSPQRNSPYEQYF.

The genes are TRBV29-1 and TRBJ1-2, with TRBD1 matching over 9 bases. The J segment lost 3 bases and the V segment lost 4 bases, leaving 15 bases of the junction unmatched. Germline-derived CDR1 and CDR2 are SQVTM and ANQGSEA. The length of the CDR3 is 17 residues. The CDR3 nucleotides read TGCAGCGTTGTTCCCTCCTGGGCGGACAGGGGTGACTATGGCTACACCTTC. Amino acid sequence: CSVVPSWADRGDYGYTF.

The chain combines TRBV4-1 with TRBJ1-1, with 8 bases lining up with TRBD1. J gave up 6 bases and V 1 base, and 13 bases lay outside the gene matches. Per germline, CDR1 MGHRA and CDR2 YSYEKL. The CDR3 length is 17 residues. The CDR3 protein is CASSQGRFLDRGPEAFF. DNA of the CDR3: TGCGCCAGCAGCCAAGGGCGATTCCTAGACAGGGGACCTGAAGCTTTCTTT.

The chain couples TRBV15 to TRBJ1-3; 8 bases are shared with TRBD1. J gave up 2 bases and V 0 bases, and 0 bases lay outside the gene matches. The CDR3 contains 15 residues. CDR1 is LNHNV and CDR2 is YYDKDF in the germline V gene (reference sequence). The DNA of the CDR3 is TGTGCCACCAGCAGAGACAGGGGGCCTGGAAACACCATATATTTT. Protein product: CATSRDRGPGNTIYF. The complete variable domain, with remaining parts taken from reference TRBV15 and TRBJ1-3, reads DAMVIQNPRYQVTQFGKPVTLSCSQTLNHNVMYWYQQKSSQAPKLLFHYYDKDFNNEADTPDNFQSRRPNTSFCFLDIRSPGLGDTAMYLCATSRDRGPGNTIYFGEGSWLTVV.